These 14 T cell receptor beta chains came from one sample sequenced in a study of cytomegalovirus exposure and HLA in healthy donors. The PCR made use of 60 Vbeta and 13 Jbeta primers. The method was immunoSEQ multiplex PCR; TCRdb's version includes in-frame clones alone and lacks a portion of them. The sample yields 150,000 or so clones, more than 65% seen once. Sequencing used PBMCs. Receptors originate from a man aged 50 or older in good health and CMV-seropositive.

The V gene is TRBV6-1, the J gene TRBJ1-2, with a weak D call TRBD1 (6 bases). The CDR3 totals 16 residues. Germline CDR1 is MNHNS and CDR2 is SASEGT. Deletions cut 3 bases from V and 2 bases from J, with 16 bases between. The CDR3 loop is CASSDRDITFNYGYTF. DNA for the CDR3: TGTGCCAGCAGTGATCGGGACATCACATTCAACTATGGCTACACCTTC.

V gene TRBV27 combines with J gene TRBJ2-1; D possibly corresponds to TRBD2 (7 bases). CDR3 length: 17 residues. Trimming removed 8 bases at V and 0 bases at J, with 20 bases between. Germline CDR1 and CDR2: MNHEY and SMNVEV (reference sequence). Here the CDR3 DNA reads TGTGCCAGCGGAGGCCGGAGGGGGGGGAACTCCTACAATGAGCAGTTCTTC. Protein: CASGGRRGGNSYNEQFF.

The chain recombines TRBV9 with TRBJ2-3, with D possibly being TRBD2 (6 bases). Trimming left V 4 bases short and J 1 base short, with 13 bases between. The CDR3 runs to 15 residues. CDR1 is SGDLS, CDR2 YYNGEE, per germline. The CDR3 loop reads CASSWAGMGTDTQYF. The CDR3 coding sequence is TGTGCCAGCAGCTGGGCGGGGATGGGCACAGATACGCAGTATTTT.

The chain joins TRBV19 to TRBJ1-2; TRBD1 matches 10 bases. Per germline, CDR1 LNHDA and CDR2 SQIVND (reference sequence). There are 12 residues in the CDR3. V lost 11 bases, J lost 4 bases, and 4 bases stayed unmatched. The DNA for the CDR3 is TGTGCCGCGACAGGGGGCATCTATGGCTACACCTTC. This translates into CAATGGIYGYTF.

The V gene is TRBV18, the J gene TRBJ1-1, with D tentatively TRBD1 (5 bases). This CDR3 has 15 residues. CDR1 KGHSH and CDR2 LQKENI come from the germline V gene. The ends were cut back, 4 bases at V and 1 base at J, with 13 bases in the middle. The chain's CDR3 is CASSLKGPPNTEAFF. DNA of the CDR3: TGTGCCAGCTCACTCAAGGGGCCACCGAACACTGAAGCTTTCTTT.

This chain joins TRBV11-3 and TRBJ1-1; a possible D gene is TRBD1 (5 bases). V was trimmed by 3 bases and J by 0 bases, leaving 17 bases between them. This CDR3 has 17 amino acids. CDR1 and CDR2 from the germline V gene are SGHNT and YENEEA. The CDR3 spells CASSFILGQSMNTEAFF. The CDR3 DNA is TGTGCCAGCAGCTTCATCCTCGGACAAAGCATGAACACTGAAGCTTTCTTT.

The gene calls are TRBV19 and TRBJ1-5, with a weak D call TRBD1 (5 bases). With 7 bases removed from V and 4 bases from J, the gap between germline ends came to 17 bases. There are 15 residues in the CDR3. Germline-derived CDR1 and CDR2 are LNHDA and SQIVND (reference sequence). The CDR3 here is CASIGGAGHNQPQHF. DNA of the CDR3: TGTGCCAGTATAGGAGGGGCCGGTCATAATCAGCCCCAGCATTTT.

The chain joins TRBV19 to TRBJ2-1, with 7 bases identical to TRBD2. Trimming at V came to 2 bases and at J to 10 bases, leaving 5 bases not matched to a gene. The CDR3 spans 13 residues. Germline CDR1 LNHDA, CDR2 SQIVND (reference sequence). The CDR3 DNA reads as TGTGCCAGTAGTATACCCAGCGGGGTCGAGCAGTTCTTC. Its protein is CASSIPSGVEQFF.

This chain links TRBV5-1 with TRBJ2-5; the D is unclear. The CDR3 has 14 residues. Trimming took 2 bases from V and 1 from J, leaving 9 bases between them. Germline CDR1 reads SGHRS; CDR2 reads YFSETQ. The chain's CDR3 is CASSFGQVQETQYF. The CDR3 region has the DNA TGCGCCAGCAGCTTCGGTCAGGTCCAAGAGACCCAGTACTTC.

The V gene is TRBV2, the J gene TRBJ1-2; D may be TRBD1 (5 bases). Trimming removed 0 bases at V and 9 bases at J, with 14 bases between. Germline lookup yields CDR1 SNHLY and CDR2 FYNNEI. CDR3 length: 14 residues. CDR3: CASSEARAGRRYTF. As DNA, the CDR3 is TGTGCCAGCAGTGAAGCTAGGGCAGGGAGGCGCTACACCTTC.

The rearrangement uses TRBV10-2 and TRBJ2-1, with D possibly TRBD1 on 6 matching bases. The CDR3 has 15 amino acids. V was trimmed by 6 bases and J by 0 bases, leaving 12 bases between them. CDR1 WSHSY and CDR2 SAAADI come from the germline V gene. This CDR3 is CASSADRRSYNEQFF. CDR3 nucleotide sequence: TGCGCCAGCAGCGCCGACAGGCGCTCCTACAATGAGCAGTTCTTC.

The chain uses TRBV4-2 and TRBJ1-4; tentative D call: TRBD1 (5 bases). There are 15 residues in the CDR3. Per the germline V gene, CDR1 is LGHNA and CDR2 is YNFKEQ. V shed 1 base and J shed 8 bases, with 14 bases lying between them. This CDR3 is CASSQVGGTAEKLFF. DNA for the CDR3: TGTGCCAGCAGCCAAGTGGGGGGTACCGCGGAAAAACTGTTTTTT.

This clone appeared a single time. The CDR3 loop reads CASRGSQVTTGTGELFF. The CDR3, as DNA: TGCGCCAGCAGAGGGTCTCAGGTTACGACAGGGACCGGGGAGCTGTTTTTT. The J gene is TRBJ2-2, the V gene TRBV5-1, with 7 bases lining up with TRBD1. Germline CDR1 is SGHRS and CDR2 is YFSETQ. V shed 5 bases, J shed 5 bases, and the junction held 15 bases outside the gene matches. The CDR3 is made up of 17 amino acids.

The chain combines TRBV2 with TRBJ2-1; 10 bases map to TRBD1. The CDR3 covers 15 residues. After removal of 6 bases from V and 4 bases from J, the junction contained 6 bases not matched to a gene. Germline values: CDR1 SNHLY, CDR2 FYNNEI. CDR3 bases: TGTGCCAGCAGGTGGGGACAGGGGATTTACAATGAGCAGTTCTTC. Its translation is CASRWGQGIYNEQFF.